This T cell receptor beta chain was found in a study of blood T cell repertoires in COVID-19. V lost 6 bases and J lost 6, with 9 bases in between. Germline CDR1 MNHEY, CDR2 SVGAGI. This CDR3 has 13 residues. Profiling relied on immunoSEQ multiplex PCR, and the TCRdb table lists in-frame clones only, not all of them. The table records fewer than 80,000 clones, around 86% of them present only once. V usage is TRBV6-5 and J usage is TRBJ1-6, with D uncertain. Sequencing input: peripheral blood. The TCR originated in a man aged 25 to 40 with acute or convalescent COVID-19. CDR3 residues: CASRMSGNSPLHF. In DNA, the CDR3 is TGTGCCAGCAGAATGAGCGGTAATTCACCCCTCCACTTT.